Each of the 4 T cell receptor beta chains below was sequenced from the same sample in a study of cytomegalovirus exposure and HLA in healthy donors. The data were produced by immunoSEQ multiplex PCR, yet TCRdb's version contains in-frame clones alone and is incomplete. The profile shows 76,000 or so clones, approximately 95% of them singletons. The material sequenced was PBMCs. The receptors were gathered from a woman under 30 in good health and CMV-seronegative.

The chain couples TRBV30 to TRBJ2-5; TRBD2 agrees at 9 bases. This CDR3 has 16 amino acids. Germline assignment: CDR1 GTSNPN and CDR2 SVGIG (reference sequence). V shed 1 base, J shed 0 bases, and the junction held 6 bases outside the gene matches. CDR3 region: CAWSGRLAANQETQYF. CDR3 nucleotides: TGTGCCTGGAGTGGAAGACTAGCGGCCAACCAAGAGACCCAGTACTTC.

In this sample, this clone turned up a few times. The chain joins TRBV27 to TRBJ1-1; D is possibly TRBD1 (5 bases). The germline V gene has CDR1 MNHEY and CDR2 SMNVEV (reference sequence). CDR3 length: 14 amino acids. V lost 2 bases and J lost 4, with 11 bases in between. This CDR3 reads CASSLQGFGTEAFF. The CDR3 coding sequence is TGTGCCAGCAGTTTACAGGGTTTCGGCACTGAAGCTTTCTTT.

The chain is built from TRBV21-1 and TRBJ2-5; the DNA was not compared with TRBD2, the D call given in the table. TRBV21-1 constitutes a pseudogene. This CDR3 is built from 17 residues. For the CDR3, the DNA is TGTGCCAGCAGGACTCGTTCGAGATCAGTCATCCAAGAGACCCAGTACTTC. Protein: CASRTRSRSVIQETQYF.

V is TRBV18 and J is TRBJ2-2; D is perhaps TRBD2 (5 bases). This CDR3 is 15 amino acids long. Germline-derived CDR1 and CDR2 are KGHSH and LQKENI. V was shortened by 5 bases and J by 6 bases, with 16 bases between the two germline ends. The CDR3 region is CASSLVDSRPGELFF. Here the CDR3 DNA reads TGTGCCAGCTCATTGGTGGACTCGAGGCCCGGGGAGCTGTTTTTT. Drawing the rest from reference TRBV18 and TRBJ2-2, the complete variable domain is NAGVMQNPRHLVRRRGQEARLRCSPMKGHSHVYWYRQLPEEGLKFMVYLQKENIIDESGMPKERFSAEFPKEGPSILRIQQVVRGDSAAYFCASSLVDSRPGELFFGEGSRLTVL.